The 21 T cell receptor beta chains below all came from one sample that was sequenced in a study of shared clonotypes between healthy human individuals. Naive CD8 cells were CD45RO-negative, positively selected for CCR7, excluding terminally differentiated effector memory CD45RA+ cells. This table comes from immunoSEQ multiplex PCR, and its TCRdb copy is limited to in-frame clones, with some not included. Of 650,000 to 800,000 clones in the sample, roughly nine tenths are singletons; the top ten hold more than 20%. What was sequenced was naive CD8+ T cells sorted from blood. Receptors originate from a man aged 25 to 40 in good health.

The chain recombines TRBV27 with TRBJ2-1; the match to TRBD2 covers 7 bases. The V gene's germline CDR1 is MNHEY and CDR2 SMNVEV (reference sequence). CDR3 length: 16 residues. V lost 5 bases to trimming and J lost 1 base; unmatched junction nucleotides: 8. DNA of the CDR3: TGTGCCAGCAGTCCGCCTCTAGCGGCTTCCTACAATGAGCAGTTCTTC. Protein: CASSPPLAASYNEQFF.

This chain links TRBV9 with TRBJ2-5; D call uncertain. CDR3 length equals 13 residues. Trimming took 0 bases from V and 3 from J, leaving 6 bases between them. The germline V gene has CDR1 SGDLS and CDR2 YYNGEE. CDR3 nucleotides: TGTGCCAGCAGCGTAGGGTGGAAAGAGACCCAGTACTTC. Protein: CASSVGWKETQYF.

The chain links TRBV2 to TRBJ2-1; 7 nucleotides match TRBD2. This CDR3 has 15 residues. Trimming at V came to 7 bases and at J to 4 bases, leaving 10 bases not matched to a gene. Germline loops: CDR1 SNHLY, CDR2 FYNNEI. The CDR3 sequence is CASMYPSGYYNEQFF. CDR3 coding DNA: TGTGCCAGCATGTATCCTAGCGGCTATTACAATGAGCAGTTCTTC.

This clone was counted ten times or more. The chain couples TRBV4-3 to TRBJ1-5; TRBD1 aligns across 7 bases. This CDR3 region has 17 residues. Germline V lookup: CDR1 LGHNA, CDR2 YSLEER. Trimming cost V 1 base and J 6 bases; bases outside gene matches: 12. This chain's CDR3 is CASSQGEGGAGSQPQHF. The CDR3 DNA is TGCGCCAGCAGCCAAGGTGAAGGGGGCGCAGGGTCTCAGCCCCAGCATTTT.

V is TRBV19 and J is TRBJ1-4; TRBD1 agrees at 8 bases. The CDR3 runs to 13 residues. V shed 5 bases and J 11 bases; nucleotides not matched to a gene: 7. The germline CDR1 and CDR2 sequences are LNHDA and SQIVND (reference sequence). The CDR3 region is CASSRQGPGKLFF. As DNA, the CDR3 is TGTGCCAGTAGTCGACAGGGGCCGGGGAAACTGTTTTTT.

V usage is TRBV27 and J usage is TRBJ2-2; TRBD2 is a possible D gene (5 bases). CDR1 and CDR2 from the germline V gene are MNHEY and SMNVEV (reference sequence). The CDR3 consists of 16 residues. Between the trimmed V and J ends, which lost 1 base and 7 bases, there was a span of 16 bases. CDR3 DNA: TGTGCCAGCAGTTTATATGGGAGAATTGGGATCGGGGAGCTGTTTTTT. Protein sequence: CASSLYGRIGIGELFF.

This chain connects TRBV30 to TRBJ2-3, with D perhaps matching TRBD2 (6 bases). The CDR3 is made up of 11 amino acids. V shed 4 bases and J shed 8 bases, with 10 bases lying between them. Germline loops: CDR1 GTSNPN, CDR2 SVGIG (reference sequence). The chain's CDR3 is CAWMEGGTQYF. CDR3 nucleotides: TGTGCCTGGATGGAGGGTGGTACGCAGTATTTT.

V and J are TRBV11-2 and TRBJ2-5; TRBD2 aligns across 10 bases. The CDR3 is 18 amino acids. Unmatched junction bases numbered 14, after V lost 5 bases and J lost 2 bases. Germline CDR1 reads SGHAT; CDR2 reads FQNNGV. This chain's CDR3 is CASSEGLAGVGFQETQYF. CDR3 in DNA: TGTGCCAGCAGCGAGGGGCTAGCGGGAGTAGGGTTTCAAGAGACCCAGTACTTC.

The V gene is TRBV4-2, the J gene TRBJ2-1; the D gene is possibly TRBD2 (5 bases). The V gene lost 5 bases and the J gene lost 0 bases, with 14 bases spanning the gap. Germline V gene sequence: CDR1 LGHNA, CDR2 YNFKEQ. CDR3 length: 16 residues. The CDR3 DNA follows: TGTGCCAGCAGCATTCGGACTGGAAGCTCCTACAATGAGCAGTTCTTC. It translates to CASSIRTGSSYNEQFF.

V is TRBV27 and J is TRBJ2-1, with D perhaps matching TRBD1 or TRBD2 (5 bases each). CDR1 is MNHEY, CDR2 SMNVEV, per germline (reference sequence). V lost 7 bases and J lost 4, with 20 bases in between. This CDR3 comprises 16 residues. CDR3 loop: CASNPPGDVPYNEQFF. CDR3 DNA: TGTGCCAGCAACCCCCCCGGGGACGTACCATACAATGAGCAGTTCTTC.

The DNA of the CDR3 is TGCAGCGTTGAGGACAGACCCTACGAGCAGTACTTC. Translated: CSVEDRPYEQYF. V usage is TRBV29-1 and J usage is TRBJ2-7, with D maybe TRBD1 (6 bases). The V gene lost 3 bases and the J gene lost 2 bases, with 8 bases spanning the gap. Looked up from germline, CDR1 is SQVTM and CDR2 is ANQGSEA. There are 12 residues in the CDR3.

The genes are TRBV7-8 and TRBJ1-3; D is uncertain. The V gene's germline CDR1 is SGHVS and CDR2 FQNEAQ. The V and J ends lost 3 bases and 5 bases respectively, with 14 bases between them. The CDR3 is 15 amino acids. For the CDR3, the DNA is TGTGCCAGCAGCTTTATCCAGCCGTTTAGAAACACCATATATTTT. Translating gives CASSFIQPFRNTIYF.

V usage is TRBV11-2 and J usage is TRBJ2-3; no firm D call. CDR3 length equals 14 residues. The ends were cut back, 5 bases at V and 0 bases at J, with 9 bases in the middle. The V gene's germline CDR1 is SGHAT and CDR2 FQNNGV. The CDR3, as DNA: TGTGCCAGCAGCCCTCCTCCGAGCACAGATACGCAGTATTTT. It translates to CASSPPPSTDTQYF.

The CDR3 here is CASSLDREVHEQYF. Here the CDR3 DNA reads TGTGCCAGCAGCCTGGACAGGGAGGTTCACGAGCAGTACTTC. This chain uses TRBV4-2 with TRBJ2-7; 8 bases align to TRBD1. Germline V gene lookup returns CDR1 LGHNA and CDR2 YNFKEQ. The junction had 7 bases not matched to a gene; V was cut back by 4 bases and J by 5 bases. This CDR3 is 14 amino acids long.

J is TRBJ2-2 and V is TRBV4-1, with TRBD1 matching 10 bases. This CDR3 has 15 amino acids. The germline CDR1 and CDR2 sequences are MGHRA and YSYEKL. Trimming cost V 3 bases and J 5 bases; bases outside gene matches: 3. The CDR3 nucleotides are TGCGCCAGCAGCCACCGGGACAGGGGTACCGGGGAGCTGTTTTTT. Encoded protein: CASSHRDRGTGELFF.

This clone turned up a few times. V is TRBV27 and J is TRBJ1-2; possible D gene TRBD1, 5 bases. The CDR3 loop spans 14 amino acids. Germline V CDR1 and CDR2: MNHEY, SMNVEV (reference sequence). Trimming stripped 8 bases from V and 0 bases from J, with 13 bases between. The CDR3 nucleotides read TGTGCCAGCGCCCCTCAGGGACCTAACTATGGCTACACCTTC. Translating it yields CASAPQGPNYGYTF.

The genes are TRBV27 and TRBJ1-2, with 8 bases lining up with TRBD1. The germline V gene has CDR1 MNHEY and CDR2 SMNVEV (reference sequence). After removal of 2 bases from V and 8 bases from J, the junction contained 7 bases not matched to a gene. This CDR3 comprises 14 residues. The CDR3 protein is CASSLRNRGSGYTF. The DNA for the CDR3 is TGTGCCAGCAGTTTAAGGAACAGGGGGAGCGGCTACACCTTC.

This chain joins TRBV4-3 and TRBJ2-1; 13 bases match TRBD2. Germline trimming cut 0 bases from V and 7 bases from J; bases unmatched to any gene: 3. CDR1 and CDR2 from the germline V gene are LGHNA and YSLEER. This CDR3 contains 16 residues. The CDR3 protein is CASSQDGTSGVNEQFF. Here the CDR3 DNA reads TGCGCCAGCAGCCAAGACGGGACTAGCGGGGTAAATGAGCAGTTCTTC.

There are a few counts of this clone. The V and J genes are TRBV19 and TRBJ2-7; 9 positions agree with TRBD2. The CDR3 is 15 residues long. The ends lost 3 bases at V and 5 bases at J; junction bases unmatched: 8. From germline, CDR1 is LNHDA and CDR2 SQIVND (reference sequence). CDR3 in amino acids: CASSILSAGGDEQYF. The CDR3 DNA reads as TGTGCCAGTAGTATCCTCTCAGCGGGAGGTGACGAGCAGTACTTC.

This clone was found once. This chain joins TRBV4-1 and TRBJ2-5; 11 nucleotides align to TRBD1. The CDR3 runs to 19 residues. In germline, CDR1 is MGHRA, CDR2 YSYEKL. V lost 0 bases and J lost 0; bases outside the gene matches: 9. The CDR3 sequence is CASSQEGTGGYSYQETQYF. The DNA of the CDR3 is TGCGCCAGCAGCCAAGAGGGGACAGGGGGTTACTCGTACCAAGAGACCCAGTACTTC.

The chain uses TRBV5-1 and TRBJ2-7, with no clear D. The V and J ends lost 0 bases and 2 bases respectively, with 6 bases between them. CDR1 is SGHRS, CDR2 YFSETQ, per germline. CDR3 length equals 13 residues. The CDR3, as DNA: TGCGCCAGCAGCTTGGCAGAAACCTACGAGCAGTACTTC. Its translation: CASSLAETYEQYF.